The 9 T cell receptor beta chains below were found in one sample sequenced in a study of blood T cell repertoires in COVID-19. Generated by immunoSEQ multiplex PCR, the TCRdb table keeps only in-frame clones and is missing some. The table includes about 180,000 clones, roughly 85% detected once. Sequenced: peripheral blood. The receptors here all came from a man aged 50-59 years with active or convalescent COVID-19.

The rearrangement links TRBV5-1 to TRBJ2-5, with 11 bases matching TRBD2. The CDR3 is 16 amino acids. Germline V lookup: CDR1 SGHRS, CDR2 YFSETQ. V was clipped by 4 bases and J by 2 bases; unmatched bases: 7. The CDR3 sequence is CASSQGLAGLQETQYF. The CDR3 DNA is TGCGCCAGCAGCCAAGGACTAGCGGGTTTACAAGAGACCCAGTACTTC.

This clone was seen once. The chain recombines TRBV5-1 with TRBJ1-1, with 8 nucleotides matching TRBD1. The length of the CDR3 is 15 residues. Looked up from germline, CDR1 is SGHRS and CDR2 is YFSETQ. The V and J ends lost 4 bases and 1 base, in that order; junction bases with no gene match: 6. The CDR3 loop reads CASSPPGQANTEAFF. CDR3 DNA: TGCGCCAGCAGCCCCCCGGGACAGGCGAACACTGAAGCTTTCTTT.

As DNA, the CDR3 is TGTGCCAGCTCACAGTCTAGCGAAAGCACAGATACGCAGTATTTT. The encoded protein is CASSQSSESTDTQYF. The chain has TRBV18 and TRBJ2-3; a weak D match, TRBD2 (6 bases). With 4 bases removed from V and 0 bases from J, the gap between germline ends came to 11 bases. The CDR3 extends over 15 amino acids. The germline CDR1 and CDR2 sequences are KGHSH and LQKENI.

V and J are TRBV5-1 and TRBJ2-3; TRBD2 agrees at 9 bases. Germline V lookup: CDR1 SGHRS, CDR2 YFSETQ. The CDR3 is 15 residues long. Germline trimming cut 9 bases from V and 4 bases from J; bases unmatched to any gene: 12. CDR3 coding DNA: TGCGCCACCACCTTCGGGGCGGGGGGGCCAGATACGCAGTATTTT. This codes for CATTFGAGGPDTQYF.

The rearrangement uses TRBV18 and TRBJ1-3; D gene unclear. CDR3 length: 12 residues. The germline V gene has CDR1 KGHSH and CDR2 LQKENI. V lost 2 bases, J lost 7 bases, and 6 bases lay in between. The CDR3 protein is CASSPDRNTIYF. The CDR3 coding sequence is TGTGCCAGCTCACCAGATCGGAACACCATATATTTT.

The rearrangement links TRBV3-1 (or the pseudogene TRBV3-2) to TRBJ1-6; D might be TRBD1 (5 bases). CDR3 length equals 15 residues. CDR1 LGHDT and CDR2 YNNKEL come from the germline V gene (reference sequence). V lost 1 base to trimming and J lost 10 bases, with 14 bases between them. Here the CDR3 DNA reads TGTGCCAGCAGCCAAGCCCCAACAGGAAGCTCACCCCTCCACTTT. Translating it yields CASSQAPTGSSPLHF.

This chain joins TRBV14 and TRBJ2-1; TRBD2 aligns across 10 bases. The CDR3 length is 15 residues. Trimming at V came to 1 base and at J to 8 bases, leaving 5 bases not matched to a gene. CDR1 is SGHDN, CDR2 FVKESK, per germline. DNA of the CDR3: TGTGCCAGCAGCCAAGGGATTCTAGCGGGAGATGAGCAGTTCTTC. Protein: CASSQGILAGDEQFF.

The J gene is TRBJ2-3, the V gene TRBV7-3, with 7 bases identical to TRBD1. After removal of 2 bases from V and 4 bases from J, the junction contained 15 bases not matched to a gene. CDR1 and CDR2 from the germline V gene are SGHTA and FQGTGA. The CDR3 consists of 18 residues. Here the CDR3 reads CASSLRYFRTGDSDTQYF. DNA of the CDR3: TGTGCCAGCAGCTTACGATACTTTAGAACAGGGGATTCAGATACGCAGTATTTT. The entire variable domain, with the rest obtained from reference TRBV7-3 and TRBJ2-3, is as follows: GAGVSQTPSNKVTEKGKYVELRCDPISGHTALYWYRQSLGQGPEFLIYFQGTGAADDSGLPNDRFFAVRPEGSVSTLKIQRTERGDSAVYLCASSLRYFRTGDSDTQYFGPGTRLTVL.

The chain is built from TRBV7-6 and TRBJ2-6, with 10 bases aligning to TRBD2. The CDR3 totals 19 residues. The trim removed 2 bases at V and 2 bases at J, leaving 9 bases unmatched. CDR1 and CDR2 from the germline V gene are SGHVS and FNYEAQ. The CDR3 DNA sequence: TGTGCCAGCAGCTTATGGTTAGCGGGGGGTCTCCCTGGGGCCAACGTCCTGACTTTC. Its translation is CASSLWLAGGLPGANVLTF.